This T cell receptor beta chain is from a study of T cell responses to AZD1222 COVID-19 vaccine. Measured with immunoSEQ multiplex PCR; TCRdb has only the in-frame clones, and not every one. This sample carries some 150,000 clones, 70% to 90% of them seen once, and the ten largest clones take roughly 4%. Germline CDR1 and CDR2: MNHEY and SMNVEV (reference sequence). This CDR3 spans 13 amino acids. Trimming took off 7 bases at V and 4 bases at J, with 13 bases between the two ends. Notes on this clone: Its antigen is not known.

The study's findings and limits: All repertoire sampling was performed exclusively after the peak T cell response. Rises in breadth and depth of Spike-specific TCRs came after two AZD1222 doses. Seropositivity was recorded at baseline in only 6 or 7 AZD1222 recipients. Across spike, vaccine-associated CD4 TCRs were found, dominant at 160-218 and 743-854.

This TCR derives from an adult who received the MenACWY meningococcal vaccine as a control. The sample here was peripheral blood, taken 28 days after the second dose of the MenACWY control vaccine. This rearrangement joins TRBV27 to TRBJ1-1; D uncertain. The CDR3 loop is CASIKNPGTEAFF. The CDR3 nucleotides are TGTGCCAGCATTAAAAACCCCGGCACTGAAGCTTTCTTT.